This T cell receptor (beta chain) was observed in a study of T-cell memory formation after mild COVID-19. Study information: Clusters were largely donor specific.

This clonotype has more than one count but fewer than ten. Trimming stripped 5 bases from V and 2 bases from J, with 13 bases between. There are 14 residues in the CDR3. From germline, CDR1 is SGDLS and CDR2 YYNGEE. Using its own MiXCR run on the 5' RACE reads, TCRdb lists one record per CDR3 protein. The sample records about 210,000 distinct CDR3 sequences, approximately 10% being singletons. The chain joins TRBV9 to TRBJ2-5; D remains ambiguous. The sample was PBMCs or a T cell subset sorted from them (not recorded which). The TCR sequence derives from a man between 18 and 35 years old who had mild COVID-19 (a few samples of this study predate the infection). Cell type and time point are not known. CDR3 residues: CASSPTWSQETQYF. The DNA of the CDR3 is TGTGCCAGCAGTCCGACGTGGTCACAAGAGACCCAGTACTTC.